Listed below are T cell receptor beta chains from one sample, sequenced in a study of cytomegalovirus exposure and HLA in healthy donors. Here immunoSEQ multiplex PCR was the method, and the copy in TCRdb shows in-frame clones only, minus some. The table records 140,000 or so clones, roughly 70% of them present only once. What was sequenced was PBMCs. The receptors derive from a man younger than 35 in good health and CMV-seropositive. The CDR3 runs from the conserved cysteine through the conserved F or W. Fields, in order: CDR3 DNA, CDR3 protein, clone size, D gene, V gene, J gene. A D gene is named only where the DNA matches it firmly. Clone size appears in some rows only: once, few, many, or a class for an expanded clone.

CDR3nt: TGTGCCAGCAGCCAAACGCACGACAGGGCCAATCAGCCCCAGCATTTT
CDR3aa: CASSQTHDRANQPQHF
abundance: few
d_gene: TRBD1
v_gene: TRBV7-2
j_gene: TRBJ1-5

CDR3nt: TGCGCCGGGAGTAACAGGGACCCTAGCTCCTACGAGCAGTACTTC
CDR3aa: CAGSNRDPSSYEQYF
abundance: -
d_gene: -
v_gene: TRBV23-1
j_gene: TRBJ2-7

CDR3nt: TGTGCCAGCAGCGTAGCGGGGAGCGGGAGGGCCGGTGAGACCCAGTACTTC
CDR3aa: CASSVAGSGRAGETQYF
abundance: -
d_gene: TRBD2
v_gene: TRBV9
j_gene: TRBJ2-5

CDR3nt: TGTGCCAGCATCGACCGGGGGGGCGGAGAGACCCAGTACTTC
CDR3aa: CASIDRGGGETQYF
abundance: few
d_gene: TRBD2
v_gene: TRBV6-6
j_gene: TRBJ2-5

CDR3nt: TGTGCCAGCAGTTTACGCGTCGGGATAGGAGGGTACGAGCAGTACTTC
CDR3aa: CASSLRVGIGGYEQYF
abundance: once
d_gene: -
v_gene: TRBV28
j_gene: TRBJ2-7

CDR3nt: TGTGCCAGCACCCCGCCGGGCGGCGGGGGTCAGCCCCAGCATTTT
CDR3aa: CASTPPGGGGQPQHF
abundance: few
d_gene: -
v_gene: TRBV6-6
j_gene: TRBJ1-5

CDR3nt: TGCGCCAGCAGCCGTCTGCCGGGAGACTATGGCTACACCTTC
CDR3aa: CASSRLPGDYGYTF
abundance: -
d_gene: -
v_gene: TRBV5-1
j_gene: TRBJ1-2

CDR3nt: TGCGCCAGCAGCTTCGGAGGGTCTAACTATGGCTACACCTTC
CDR3aa: CASSFGGSNYGYTF
abundance: -
d_gene: -
v_gene: TRBV5-1
j_gene: TRBJ1-2

CDR3nt: TGTGCCAGAAGACAGGGGGGGAACACTGAAGCTTTCTTT
CDR3aa: CARRQGGNTEAFF
abundance: -
d_gene: TRBD1
v_gene: TRBV10-3
j_gene: TRBJ1-1

CDR3nt: TGTGCCAGCAGCTTGAGCGGCAGGTGGAGCTCCTACGAGCAGTACTTC
CDR3aa: CASSLSGRWSSYEQYF
abundance: -
d_gene: -
v_gene: TRBV5-6
j_gene: TRBJ2-7

CDR3nt: TGCGCCAGCAGCCCGGGTGAGCGGGAGGCCCACACAGATACGCAGTATTTT
CDR3aa: CASSPGEREAHTDTQYF
abundance: -
d_gene: TRBD2
v_gene: TRBV5-1
j_gene: TRBJ2-3

CDR3nt: TGTGCCAGCAGACCGCGACAGGGGGTCTACTATGGCTACACCTTC
CDR3aa: CASRPRQGVYYGYTF
abundance: -
d_gene: TRBD1
v_gene: TRBV28
j_gene: TRBJ1-2

CDR3nt: TGTGCCAGCAGTGGACAGAGCGAAGCTTTCTTT
CDR3aa: CASSGQSEAFF
abundance: -
d_gene: -
v_gene: TRBV2
j_gene: TRBJ1-1

CDR3nt: TGTGCTAGCAGCCCAGGCCTAGCGGGAGGGAGCGGCACCCAGTACTTC
CDR3aa: CASSPGLAGGSGTQYF
abundance: -
d_gene: TRBD2
v_gene: TRBV7-7
j_gene: TRBJ2-5

CDR3nt: TGCAGCGTTTCTTTGGGGACAGGGGCCTCTGGGGCCAACGTCCTGACTTTC
CDR3aa: CSVSLGTGASGANVLTF
abundance: -
d_gene: TRBD1
v_gene: TRBV29-1
j_gene: TRBJ2-6

CDR3nt: TGCAGCGTGAAGCGGGGGTACACCGGGGAGCTGTTTTTT
CDR3aa: CSVKRGYTGELFF
abundance: -
d_gene: TRBD2
v_gene: TRBV29-1
j_gene: TRBJ2-2

CDR3nt: TGCGCCAGCAGCTTGGCGACAGGGGGAGGAAACACTGAAGCTTTCTTT
CDR3aa: CASSLATGGGNTEAFF
abundance: -
d_gene: TRBD1
v_gene: TRBV5-1
j_gene: TRBJ1-1

CDR3nt: TGCGCCAGCAGCTTGCTAGGAGGGAGCTACGAGCAGTACTTC
CDR3aa: CASSLLGGSYEQYF
abundance: -
d_gene: -
v_gene: TRBV5-1
j_gene: TRBJ2-7

CDR3nt: TGTGCCAGCAGCTCACAGAACACTGAAGCTTTCTTT
CDR3aa: CASSSQNTEAFF
abundance: few
d_gene: -
v_gene: TRBV11-2
j_gene: TRBJ1-1

CDR3nt: TGTGCCAGTTACAGGGTTAGCACAGATACGCAGTATTTT
CDR3aa: CASYRVSTDTQYF
abundance: once
d_gene: -
v_gene: TRBV9
j_gene: TRBJ2-3

CDR3nt: TGTGCCAGCAGCTTTTTACAGGGCGACAATGAAAAACTGTTTTTT
CDR3aa: CASSFLQGDNEKLFF
abundance: -
d_gene: -
v_gene: TRBV7-9
j_gene: TRBJ1-4

CDR3nt: TGTGCCAGCAGCGTTCGGACAGGGGGCTACAATGAGCAGTTCTTC
CDR3aa: CASSVRTGGYNEQFF
abundance: -
d_gene: TRBD1
v_gene: TRBV9
j_gene: TRBJ2-1

CDR3nt: TGTGCCAGCAGTTTATCCCCCTACGGTTTCCAAGAGACCCAGTACTTC
CDR3aa: CASSLSPYGFQETQYF
abundance: few
d_gene: -
v_gene: TRBV27
j_gene: TRBJ2-5

CDR3nt: TGTGCCAGCAGTGAGCTTCCGGGCAGGGAAGGGTATACCGGGGAGCTGTTTTTT
CDR3aa: CASSELPGREGYTGELFF
abundance: once
d_gene: -
v_gene: TRBV6-1
j_gene: TRBJ2-2

CDR3nt: TGTGCCAGCAGCCCCGGACTAGCGGGCAATGAGCAGTTCTTC
CDR3aa: CASSPGLAGNEQFF
abundance: -
d_gene: TRBD2
v_gene: TRBV7-3
j_gene: TRBJ2-1

CDR3nt: TGTGCCGTTCGGGGGGGGACCAAGGCCGGGGGAAACACCATATATTTT
CDR3aa: CAVRGGTKAGGNTIYF
abundance: -
d_gene: -
v_gene: TRBV6-6
j_gene: TRBJ1-3

CDR3nt: TGTGCCAGCCAGGGCCAGGACAGGATGTCGTGGGACACCATATATTTT
CDR3aa: CASQGQDRMSWDTIYF
abundance: -
d_gene: TRBD1
v_gene: TRBV28
j_gene: TRBJ1-3

CDR3nt: TGTGCCAGCAGCCAACCAGGTAGCGGGAACCCACAGTTCTTC
CDR3aa: CASSQPGSGNPQFF
abundance: -
d_gene: TRBD2
v_gene: TRBV7-2
j_gene: TRBJ2-1

CDR3nt: TGCGCCAGCAGCCCACCCAAAAGAAGAGCGGGAGTCACAGATACGCAGTATTTT
CDR3aa: CASSPPKRRAGVTDTQYF
abundance: few
d_gene: TRBD2
v_gene: TRBV4-1
j_gene: TRBJ2-3

CDR3nt: TGTGCCAGCAGTGTACCTCCGGGTAGCTATGGCTACACCTTC
CDR3aa: CASSVPPGSYGYTF
abundance: -
d_gene: -
v_gene: TRBV2
j_gene: TRBJ1-2

CDR3nt: TGCGCCAGCAGCCAAGAAGGAGCGGGATATGGGGAGACCCAGTACTTC
CDR3aa: CASSQEGAGYGETQYF
abundance: once
d_gene: TRBD2
v_gene: TRBV4-3
j_gene: TRBJ2-5

CDR3nt: TGCAGCGTTGCCAAGGTCCCAGAGGGGCAGTACTTC
CDR3aa: CSVAKVPEGQYF
abundance: -
d_gene: -
v_gene: TRBV29-1
j_gene: TRBJ2-7

CDR3nt: TGTGCCAGCAGGAGCCTTGGGGGAGGAAGCAATGAGCAGTTCTTC
CDR3aa: CASRSLGGGSNEQFF
abundance: few
d_gene: -
v_gene: TRBV28
j_gene: TRBJ2-1

CDR3nt: TGCGCCAGCAGGACAGGGGGGGATACCAGGGCCCAGTACTTC
CDR3aa: CASRTGGDTRAQYF
abundance: -
d_gene: TRBD1
v_gene: TRBV10-2
j_gene: TRBJ2-5

CDR3nt: TGTGCCAGCAGTCCGCGAGTTAGCAATCAGCCCCAGCATTTT
CDR3aa: CASSPRVSNQPQHF
abundance: -
d_gene: -
v_gene: TRBV28
j_gene: TRBJ1-5

CDR3nt: TGTGCTAGCAGCTTCGGGACTAGCGGGACTGAGACCCAGTACTTC
CDR3aa: CASSFGTSGTETQYF
abundance: once
d_gene: TRBD2
v_gene: TRBV7-7
j_gene: TRBJ2-5

CDR3nt: TGTGCCTGGAGCCAGGGACAGGCCCTTTCCTACGAGCAGTACTTC
CDR3aa: CAWSQGQALSYEQYF
abundance: -
d_gene: TRBD1
v_gene: TRBV30
j_gene: TRBJ2-7

CDR3nt: TGTGCCAGCAGCAGCCCCCGGGCTGAAGCTTTCTTT
CDR3aa: CASSSPRAEAFF
abundance: once
d_gene: -
v_gene: TRBV9
j_gene: TRBJ1-1

CDR3nt: TGTGCCAGCAGCCCCTCTAGCGACAGCTCCTACAATGAGCAGTTCTTC
CDR3aa: CASSPSSDSSYNEQFF
abundance: -
d_gene: -
v_gene: TRBV5-4
j_gene: TRBJ2-1

CDR3nt: TGTGCCAGCTCACCTCTATCAGGTTCGGGGGCCAACGTCCTGACTTTC
CDR3aa: CASSPLSGSGANVLTF
abundance: few
d_gene: -
v_gene: TRBV18
j_gene: TRBJ2-6

CDR3nt: TGTGCCAGTAGGGACAGCTCCTACAATGAGCAGTTCTTC
CDR3aa: CASRDSSYNEQFF
abundance: -
d_gene: -
v_gene: TRBV19
j_gene: TRBJ2-1